This entry lists 9 T cell receptor beta chains sequenced from one sample in a study of CD8 T cells in ankylosing spondylitis. General study points: Seemingly characteristic of ankylosing spondylitis blood was a TCR beta motif consisting of about 8 highly homologous variants.

The antigens these receptors bind are not known. TCRdb called the 5' RACE reads again in MiXCR, with one record for every CDR3 protein. This repertoire shows more than 600,000 distinct CDR3 sequences, around 20% found once; its top ten account for 19%. The sample consisted of blood, either unsorted or a sorted T cell fraction (not recorded which). The receptors come from a male donor with ankylosing spondylitis.

This clonotype appeared a few times. V gene TRBV29-1 combines with J gene TRBJ2-7; possibly TRBD1 or TRBD2 for D (5 bases each). Per the germline V gene, CDR1 is SQVTM and CDR2 is ANQGSEA. V gave up 3 bases and J gave up 3 bases, with 12 bases separating them. The CDR3 covers 13 residues. CDR3 amino acids: CSVEGPPLYEQYF. Written as DNA, the CDR3 is TGCAGCGTTGAGGGACCTCCTCTCTACGAGCAGTACTTC.

The rearrangement uses TRBV6-5 and TRBJ1-6; unclear D gene. The CDR3 runs to 15 residues. The germline V gene encodes CDR1 MNHEY and CDR2 SVGAGI. V was cut by 4 bases and J by 7 bases, with 14 bases left in between. The CDR3 spells CASSSPDGGNSPLHF. In nucleotides, the CDR3 is TGTGCCAGCAGTTCCCCGGACGGCGGAAATTCACCCCTCCACTTT.

This clonotype showed up just a few times. This chain connects TRBV4-1 to TRBJ2-1; D is unclear. The V end was cut by 1 base, the J end by 6 bases, with 10 bases between. CDR1 MGHRA and CDR2 YSYEKL come from the germline V gene. The length of the CDR3 is 14 residues. The CDR3 nucleotides read TGCGCCAGCAGCCAAGGGTCGGTAGCCAATGAGCAGTTCTTC. This sequence encodes CASSQGSVANEQFF.

This clonotype has just a few counts. The V and J genes are TRBV7-9 and TRBJ1-1, with a weak D call TRBD1 (6 bases). V dropped 5 bases and J dropped 2 bases, with 21 bases sitting between them. This CDR3 is 17 amino acids long. Germline V lookup: CDR1 SEHNR, CDR2 FQNEAQ (reference sequence). CDR3 in DNA: TGTGCCAGCAGCCCATCTCAGGGGACGCCCCTAAACACTGAAGCTTTCTTT. Translated: CASSPSQGTPLNTEAFF.

The chain is built from TRBV24-1 and TRBJ2-1; unclear D gene. The V and J ends lost 4 bases and 15 bases respectively, with 18 bases between them. The CDR3 spans 13 residues. Germline CDR1 and CDR2: KGHDR and SFDVKD. The CDR3 coding sequence is TGTGCCACCAGTGACCCCGGTCCCGGAAGGCTGTTCTTC. Residues: CATSDPGPGRLFF.

This clonotype was counted only a few times. The chain joins TRBV20-1 to TRBJ2-7, with TRBD1 identical over 8 bases. J lost 7 bases, V lost 1 base, and 6 bases had no gene match. Germline V gene lookup returns CDR1 DFQATT and CDR2 SNEGSKA (reference sequence). The CDR3 contains 13 residues. CDR3 residues: CSARGQGRQEQYF. CDR3 DNA: TGCAGTGCTAGAGGACAGGGGCGGCAGGAGCAGTACTTC.

This clonotype was seen only a few times. This chain links TRBV9 with TRBJ2-6; 13 bases map to TRBD2. Germline-derived CDR1 and CDR2 are SGDLS and YYNGEE. Trimming took 4 bases from V and 3 from J; bases not matched to a gene: 4. This CDR3 spans 17 amino acids. CDR3 coding DNA: TGTGCCAGCAGCAGACGACTAGCGGGGGGTGGGGCCAACGTCCTGACTTTC. Amino acid sequence: CASSRRLAGGGANVLTF. Together with reference TRBV9 and TRBJ2-6, the CDR3 gives the full variable domain: DSGVTQTPKHLITATGQRVTLRCSPRSGDLSVYWYQQSLDQGLQFLIQYYNGEERAKGNILERFSAQQFPDLHSELNLSSLELGDSALYFCASSRRLAGGGANVLTFGAGSRLTVL.

This chain connects TRBV6-5 to TRBJ2-1; TRBD1 might be the D (6 bases). The V and J ends lost 5 bases and 9 bases respectively, with 11 bases between them. The CDR3 extends over 12 amino acids. Germline V gene data show CDR1 as MNHEY and CDR2 as SVGAGI. CDR3 residues: CASSQLGGEQFF. CDR3 bases: TGTGCCAGCAGTCAACTAGGGGGTGAGCAGTTCTTC.

This clonotype was detected many times. The chain is built from TRBV7-3 and TRBJ1-5; D is ambiguous. CDR1 is SGHTA and CDR2 is FQGTGA in the germline V gene. V gave up 5 bases and J gave up 0 bases, with 20 bases separating them. There are 18 residues in the CDR3. The DNA of the CDR3 is TGTGCCAGCAGCCCCTCAGGACGTGGGGAATATAGCAATCAGCCCCAGCATTTT. Translation gives CASSPSGRGEYSNQPQHF.